The next 9 T cell receptor beta chains were all read from a single sample in a study of blood T cell repertoires in COVID-19. The data were produced by immunoSEQ multiplex PCR, yet TCRdb's version contains in-frame clones alone and is incomplete. Of approximately 85,000 clones in the sample, 85% to 90% were seen once. The specimen was peripheral blood. The receptors stem from an elderly woman in a cohort sampled during active or convalescent COVID-19.

V and J are TRBV5-1 and TRBJ2-1; D is possibly TRBD2 (5 bases). Germline lookup yields CDR1 SGHRS and CDR2 YFSETQ. V lost 0 bases, J lost 3 bases, and 10 bases lay in between. This CDR3 has 15 residues. The CDR3 loop is CASSLVGDLYNEQFF. DNA of the CDR3: TGCGCCAGCAGCTTGGTGGGAGACCTCTACAATGAGCAGTTCTTC.

This sequence joins TRBV7-9 and TRBJ1-2; D remains ambiguous. V lost 5 bases, J lost 0 bases, and 13 bases lay in between. This CDR3 contains 15 residues. Germline V gene lookup returns CDR1 SEHNR and CDR2 FQNEAQ (reference sequence). The CDR3 spells CASSGDAPSNYGYTF. The CDR3 coding sequence is TGTGCCAGCAGCGGAGATGCACCCTCTAACTATGGCTACACCTTC.

This rearrangement joins TRBV5-6 to TRBJ2-3, with D maybe TRBD2 (6 bases). There are 16 residues in the CDR3. Germline assignment: CDR1 SGHDT and CDR2 YYEEEE. V was clipped by 1 base and J by 1 base, with 13 bases between them. The CDR3 nucleotides read TGTGCCAGCAGCTTGTTCGCGGGAACGCGCACAGATACGCAGTATTTT. It is translated as CASSLFAGTRTDTQYF.

The V call is TRBV6-6, the J call TRBJ2-3; 7 bases are a match to TRBD2. The germline gives CDR1 MNHNY, CDR2 SVGAGI (reference sequence). The CDR3 covers 15 residues. V dropped 7 bases and J dropped 4; count of bases not matched to a gene: 11. For the CDR3, the DNA is TGTGCCAGCACTAGGGGAGGGTCCCGCGCAGATACGCAGTATTTT. It translates to CASTRGGSRADTQYF.

The sample holds one count of this clone. The rearrangement uses TRBV21-1 and TRBJ1-1; the table assigns TRBD1, which was not confirmed against the DNA. TRBV21-1 is described as a pseudogene. This CDR3 has 14 residues. CDR3 region: CASSYPAPQGQAFF. In DNA form, the CDR3 reads TGTGCCAGCAGCTACCCTGCCCCACAGGGACAGGCTTTCTTT.

V usage is TRBV18 and J usage is TRBJ1-6, with 8 positions matching TRBD1. The V gene end was trimmed by 6 bases and the J gene end by 0 bases; junction bases not matched to a gene: 4. The germline gives CDR1 KGHSH, CDR2 LQKENI. This CDR3 has 16 amino acids. CDR3 in amino acids: CASSRTGPSYNSPLHF. CDR3 nucleotide sequence: TGTGCCAGCTCCAGGACAGGGCCCTCCTATAATTCACCCCTCCACTTT.

The chain links TRBV6-2 or TRBV6-3 to TRBJ2-5; D gene unclear. The CDR3 spans 18 residues. Germline V gene lookup returns CDR1 MNHEY and CDR2 SVGEGT. Trimming cost V 0 bases and J 0 bases, with 17 bases left between them. The CDR3 coding sequence is TGTGCCAGCAGTTACTCTTCTGGCGGCCAAATAAACCAAGAGACCCAGTACTTC. Encoded protein: CASSYSSGGQINQETQYF.

The V and J genes are TRBV12-3 or TRBV12-4 and TRBJ1-1, with D uncertain. The CDR3 contains 13 residues. Deletions cut 7 bases from V and 5 bases from J, with 14 bases between. The CDR3 protein is CASTRSSGTEAFF. The CDR3 coding sequence is TGTGCCAGCACCAGAAGTAGCGGGACTGAAGCTTTCTTT.

The chain couples TRBV18 to TRBJ1-1, with D unclear. Germline V gives CDR1 KGHSH, CDR2 LQKENI. The CDR3 runs to 14 residues. Trimming removed 3 bases from V and 7 bases from J, with 15 bases in between. CDR3 residues: CASSPTKWQSEAFF. The CDR3 nucleotides are TGTGCCAGCTCACCTACTAAGTGGCAGAGTGAAGCTTTCTTT.